The TCR beta chain described here comes from a study of shared T cell receptors in the human thymus. TCRdb's copy holds only in-frame clones and misses some; the assay was immunoSEQ multiplex PCR. There are some 660,000 clones in the sample; around 87% occur only once, and 0.0094% lies in the top ten. Trimming removed 5 bases from V and 3 bases from J; junction bases left unmatched: 5. The CDR3 totals 15 residues. Per the germline V gene, CDR1 is SGHTA and CDR2 is FQGNSA. Separately, the same data were catalogued under a study of human thymus T cells.

J is TRBJ1-3 and V is TRBV7-2; 9 bases are shared with TRBD1. What was sequenced was thymocytes. This receptor was taken from a boy in the first two years of life with a congenital heart defect. The CDR3 nucleotides are TGTGCCAGCAGCCGTACAGGGGGCTTTGGAAACACCATATATTTT. It codes for CASSRTGGFGNTIYF.